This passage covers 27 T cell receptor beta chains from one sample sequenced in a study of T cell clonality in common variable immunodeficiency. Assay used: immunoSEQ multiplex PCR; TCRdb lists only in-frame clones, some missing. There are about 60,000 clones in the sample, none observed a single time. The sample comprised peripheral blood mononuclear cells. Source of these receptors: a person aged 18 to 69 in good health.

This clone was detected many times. CDR3: CASSWGGVGYTF. CDR3 DNA, as far as it was read: TGTGCCAGCAGCTGGGGGGGGGTAGGC. The chain carries TRBV5-6 and TRBJ1-2; a possible D gene is TRBD1 (5 bases). The read terminates 3 residues before the CDR3 end, so the remaining end is supplied by the germline J gene. The germline CDR1 and CDR2 sequences are SGHDT and YYEEEE. The CDR3 length is 12 residues.

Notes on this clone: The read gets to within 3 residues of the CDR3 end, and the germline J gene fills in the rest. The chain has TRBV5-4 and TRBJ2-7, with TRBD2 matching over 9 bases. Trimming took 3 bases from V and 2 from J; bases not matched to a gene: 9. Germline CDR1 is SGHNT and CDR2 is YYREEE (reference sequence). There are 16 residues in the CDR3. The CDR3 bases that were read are TGTGCCAGCAGCTGGTTACTAGCGGGCGAACCCTACGAG. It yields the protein CASSWLLAGEPYE. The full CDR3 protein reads CASSWLLAGEPYEQYF.

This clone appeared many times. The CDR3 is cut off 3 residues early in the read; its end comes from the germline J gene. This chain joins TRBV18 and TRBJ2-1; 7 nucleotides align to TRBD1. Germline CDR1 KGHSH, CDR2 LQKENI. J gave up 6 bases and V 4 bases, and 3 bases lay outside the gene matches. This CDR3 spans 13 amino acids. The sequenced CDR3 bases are TGTGCCAGCTCACTCGACAGGGCCAATGAG. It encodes CASSLDRANE. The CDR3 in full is CASSLDRANEQFF.

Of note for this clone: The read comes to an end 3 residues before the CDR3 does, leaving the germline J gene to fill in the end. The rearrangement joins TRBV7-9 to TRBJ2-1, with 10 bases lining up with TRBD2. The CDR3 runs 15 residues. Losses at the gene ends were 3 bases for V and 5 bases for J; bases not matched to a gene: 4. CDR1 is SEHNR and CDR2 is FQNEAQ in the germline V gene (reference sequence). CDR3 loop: CASSFALAGNNEQFF. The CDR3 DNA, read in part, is TGTGCCAGCAGCTTTGCACTAGCGGGAAACAATGAG.

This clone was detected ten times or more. The covered CDR3 bases are TGTGCCATCAGTGAAGTAGCGGTCACAGATACG. It codes for CAISEVAVTDT. Given in full, the CDR3 is CAISEVAVTDTQYF. The chain has TRBV10-3 and TRBJ2-3, with TRBD2 as a possible D gene (6 bases). The read falls 3 residues short of the CDR3 end, and the missing part is taken from the germline J gene. The CDR3 covers 14 residues. V was cut by 3 bases and J by 2 bases, with 9 bases left in between. Germline V gene lookup returns CDR1 ENHRY and CDR2 SYGVKD.

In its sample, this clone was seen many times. The CDR3 reads CASSISLAGTYEQYF. The CDR3 DNA, read in part, is TGTGCCAGTAGTATTTCACTAGCGGGAACCTACGAG. The chain employs TRBV19 and TRBJ2-7; 10 bases are shared with TRBD2. The read comes to an end 3 residues before the CDR3 does, leaving the germline J gene to fill in the end. Germline V CDR1 and CDR2: LNHDA, SQIVND (reference sequence). V trimming: 3 bases; J trimming: 2 bases; junction bases outside the gene matches: 4. CDR3 length: 15 amino acids.

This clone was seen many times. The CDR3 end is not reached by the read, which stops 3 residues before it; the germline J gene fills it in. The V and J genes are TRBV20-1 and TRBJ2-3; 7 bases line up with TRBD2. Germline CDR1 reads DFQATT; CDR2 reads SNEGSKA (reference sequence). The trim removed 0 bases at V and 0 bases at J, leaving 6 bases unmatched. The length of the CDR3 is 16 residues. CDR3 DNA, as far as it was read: TGCAGTGCTAGAGATCGTGTACTAGCGAGCACAGATACG. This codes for CSARDRVLASTDT. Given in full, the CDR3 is CSARDRVLASTDTQYF.

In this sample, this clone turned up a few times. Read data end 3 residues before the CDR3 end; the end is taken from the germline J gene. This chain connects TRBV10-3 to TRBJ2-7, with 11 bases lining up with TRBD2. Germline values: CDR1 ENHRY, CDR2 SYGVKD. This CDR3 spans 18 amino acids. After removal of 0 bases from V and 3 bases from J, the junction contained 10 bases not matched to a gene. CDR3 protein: CAISESGGRLAGLYEQYF. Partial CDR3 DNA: TGTGCCATCAGTGAGTCTGGTGGGAGACTAGCGGGACTCTACGAG.

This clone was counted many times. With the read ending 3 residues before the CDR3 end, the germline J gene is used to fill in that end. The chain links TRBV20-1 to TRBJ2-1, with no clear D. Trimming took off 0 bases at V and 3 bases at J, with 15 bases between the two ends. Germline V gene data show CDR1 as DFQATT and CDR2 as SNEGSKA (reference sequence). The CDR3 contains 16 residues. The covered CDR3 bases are TGCAGTGCTAGAGAGATACGTCCACTTAGCTACAATGAG. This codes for CSAREIRPLSYNE. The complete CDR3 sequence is CSAREIRPLSYNEQFF.

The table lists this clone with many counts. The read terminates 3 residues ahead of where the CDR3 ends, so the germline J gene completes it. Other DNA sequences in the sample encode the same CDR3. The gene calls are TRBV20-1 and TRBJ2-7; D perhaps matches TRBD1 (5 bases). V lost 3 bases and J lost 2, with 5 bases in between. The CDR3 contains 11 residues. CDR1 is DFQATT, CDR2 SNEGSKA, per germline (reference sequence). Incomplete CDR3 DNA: TGCAGTGCTAGGGACACCTACGAG. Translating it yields CSARDTYE. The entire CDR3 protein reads CSARDTYEQYF.

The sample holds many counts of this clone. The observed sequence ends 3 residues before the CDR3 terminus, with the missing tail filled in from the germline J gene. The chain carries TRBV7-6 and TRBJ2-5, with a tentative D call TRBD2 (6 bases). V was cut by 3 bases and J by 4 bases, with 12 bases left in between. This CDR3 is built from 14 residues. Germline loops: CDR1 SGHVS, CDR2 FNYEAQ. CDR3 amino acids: CASSFSGFGETQYF. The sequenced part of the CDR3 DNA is TGTGCCAGCAGCTTCAGCGGGTTTGGAGAGACC.

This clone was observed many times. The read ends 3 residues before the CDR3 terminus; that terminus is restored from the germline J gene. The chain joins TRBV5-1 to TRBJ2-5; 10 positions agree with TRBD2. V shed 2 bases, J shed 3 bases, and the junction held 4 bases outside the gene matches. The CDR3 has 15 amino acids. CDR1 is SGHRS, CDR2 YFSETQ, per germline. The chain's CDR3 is CASSLLAGPEETQYF. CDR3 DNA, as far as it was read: TGCGCCAGCAGCTTACTAGCGGGACCGGAAGAGACC.

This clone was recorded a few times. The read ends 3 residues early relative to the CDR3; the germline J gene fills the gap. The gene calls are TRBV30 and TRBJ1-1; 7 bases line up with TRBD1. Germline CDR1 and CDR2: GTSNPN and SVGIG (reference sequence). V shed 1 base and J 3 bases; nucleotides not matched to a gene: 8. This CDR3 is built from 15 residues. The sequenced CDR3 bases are TGTGCCTGGAGTGAGGGGGCAGGGTGGGACACTGAA. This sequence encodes CAWSEGAGWDTE. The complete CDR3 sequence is CAWSEGAGWDTEAFF.

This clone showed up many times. Here the CDR3 reads CASSPGKRQETQYF. CDR3 DNA (partial): TGTGCCAGCAGCCCAGGGAAAAGGCAAGAGACC. The V and J genes are TRBV11-2 and TRBJ2-5, with D possibly being TRBD1 (5 bases). Read coverage stops 3 residues before the CDR3 terminus; the germline J gene supplies the remainder. The CDR3 consists of 14 residues. CDR1 is SGHAT, CDR2 FQNNGV, per germline. Trimming cost V 5 bases and J 2 bases, with 12 bases left between them.

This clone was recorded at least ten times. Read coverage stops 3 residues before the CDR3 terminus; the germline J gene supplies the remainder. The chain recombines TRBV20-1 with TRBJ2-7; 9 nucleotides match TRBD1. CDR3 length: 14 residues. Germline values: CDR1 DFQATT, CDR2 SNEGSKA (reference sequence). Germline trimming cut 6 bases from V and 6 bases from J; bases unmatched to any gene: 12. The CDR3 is CSAESGTGKTEQYF. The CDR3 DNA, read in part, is TGCAGTGCAGAATCCGGGACAGGGAAGACCGAG.

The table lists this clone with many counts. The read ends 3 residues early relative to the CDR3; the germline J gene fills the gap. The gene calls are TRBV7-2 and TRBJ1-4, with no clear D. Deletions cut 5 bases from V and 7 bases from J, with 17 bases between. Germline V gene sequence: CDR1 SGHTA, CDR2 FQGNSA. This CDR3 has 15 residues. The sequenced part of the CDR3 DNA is TGTGCCAGCAGCCCGACTCCGAGACCGCTTGAAAAA. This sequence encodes CASSPTPRPLEK. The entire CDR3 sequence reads CASSPTPRPLEKLFF.

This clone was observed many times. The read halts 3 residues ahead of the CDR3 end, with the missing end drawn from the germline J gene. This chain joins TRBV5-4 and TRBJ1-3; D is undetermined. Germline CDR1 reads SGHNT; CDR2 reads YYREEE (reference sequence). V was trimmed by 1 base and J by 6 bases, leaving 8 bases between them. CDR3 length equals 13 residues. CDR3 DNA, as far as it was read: TGTGCCAGCAGCTTGTATGCGGAAAACACC. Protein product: CASSLYAENT. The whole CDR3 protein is CASSLYAENTIYF.

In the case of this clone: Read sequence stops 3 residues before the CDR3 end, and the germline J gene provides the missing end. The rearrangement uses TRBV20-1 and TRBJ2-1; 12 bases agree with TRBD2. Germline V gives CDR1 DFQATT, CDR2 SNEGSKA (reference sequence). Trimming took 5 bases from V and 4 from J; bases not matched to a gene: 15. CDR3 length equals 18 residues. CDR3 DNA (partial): TGCAGTGCTCACTCCAGAGGGGGCCTAGCGGGAGGGTACAATGAG. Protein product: CSAHSRGGLAGGYNE. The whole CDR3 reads CSAHSRGGLAGGYNEQFF.

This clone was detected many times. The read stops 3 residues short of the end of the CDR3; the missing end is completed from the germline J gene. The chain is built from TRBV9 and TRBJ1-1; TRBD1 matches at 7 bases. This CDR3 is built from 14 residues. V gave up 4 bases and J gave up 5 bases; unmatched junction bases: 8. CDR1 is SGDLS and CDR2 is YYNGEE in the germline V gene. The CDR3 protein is CASSPTQGSTEAFF. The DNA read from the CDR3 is TGTGCCAGCAGCCCGACACAGGGGTCAACTGAA. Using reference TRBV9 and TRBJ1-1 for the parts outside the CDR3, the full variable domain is DSGVTQTPKHLITATGQRVTLRCSPRSGDLSVYWYQQSLDQGLQFLIQYYNGEERAKGNILERFSAQQFPDLHSELNLSSLELGDSALYFCASSPTQGSTEAFFGQGTRLTVV.

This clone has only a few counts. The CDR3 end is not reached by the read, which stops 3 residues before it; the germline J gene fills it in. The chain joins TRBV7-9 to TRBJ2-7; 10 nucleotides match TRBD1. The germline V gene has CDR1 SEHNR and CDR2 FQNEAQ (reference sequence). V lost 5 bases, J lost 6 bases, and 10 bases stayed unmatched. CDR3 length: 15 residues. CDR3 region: CASSPGTGVFGEQYF. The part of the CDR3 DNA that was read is TGTGCCAGCAGCCCCGGGACAGGGGTGTTTGGCGAG.

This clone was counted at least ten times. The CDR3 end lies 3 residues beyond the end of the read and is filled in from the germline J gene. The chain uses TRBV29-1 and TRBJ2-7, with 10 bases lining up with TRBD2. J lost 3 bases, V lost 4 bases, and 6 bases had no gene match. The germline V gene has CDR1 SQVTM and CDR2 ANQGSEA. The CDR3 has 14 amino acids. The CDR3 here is CSVVSSGSLYEQYF. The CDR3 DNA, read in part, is TGCAGCGTTGTCTCTAGCGGGAGTCTCTACGAG.

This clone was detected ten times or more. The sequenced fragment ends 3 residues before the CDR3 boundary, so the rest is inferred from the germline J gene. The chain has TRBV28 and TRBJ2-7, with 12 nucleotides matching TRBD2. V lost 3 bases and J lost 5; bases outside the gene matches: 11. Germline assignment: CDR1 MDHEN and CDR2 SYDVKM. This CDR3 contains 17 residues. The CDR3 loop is CASSFSRLAGEVHEQYF. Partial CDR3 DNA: TGTGCCAGCAGTTTCAGTAGACTAGCGGGAGAAGTGCACGAG.

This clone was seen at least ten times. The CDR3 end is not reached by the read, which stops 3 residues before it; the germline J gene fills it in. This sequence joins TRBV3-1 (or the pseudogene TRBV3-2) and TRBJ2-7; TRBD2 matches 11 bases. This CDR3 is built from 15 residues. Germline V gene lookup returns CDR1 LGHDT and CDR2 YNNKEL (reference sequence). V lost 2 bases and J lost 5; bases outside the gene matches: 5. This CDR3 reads CASSQTSGRSHEQYF. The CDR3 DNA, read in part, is TGTGCCAGCAGCCAAACTAGCGGGAGAAGTCACGAG.

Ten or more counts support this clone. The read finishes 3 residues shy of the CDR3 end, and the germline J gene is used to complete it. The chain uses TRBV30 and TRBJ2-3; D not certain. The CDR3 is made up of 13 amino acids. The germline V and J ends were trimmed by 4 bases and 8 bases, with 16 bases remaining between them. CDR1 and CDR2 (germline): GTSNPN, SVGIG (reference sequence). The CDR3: CAWTSPAVGTQYF. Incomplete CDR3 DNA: TGTGCCTGGACTAGTCCAGCAGTAGGTACG.

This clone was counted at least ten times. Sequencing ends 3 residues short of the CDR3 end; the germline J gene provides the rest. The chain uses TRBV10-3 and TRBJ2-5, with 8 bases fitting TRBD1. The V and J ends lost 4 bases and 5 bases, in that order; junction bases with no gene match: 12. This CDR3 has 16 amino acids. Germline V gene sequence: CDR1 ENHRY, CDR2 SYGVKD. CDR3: CAISGSPTGAGETQYF. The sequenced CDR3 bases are TGTGCCATCAGTGGCTCTCCGACAGGGGCGGGGGAGACC.

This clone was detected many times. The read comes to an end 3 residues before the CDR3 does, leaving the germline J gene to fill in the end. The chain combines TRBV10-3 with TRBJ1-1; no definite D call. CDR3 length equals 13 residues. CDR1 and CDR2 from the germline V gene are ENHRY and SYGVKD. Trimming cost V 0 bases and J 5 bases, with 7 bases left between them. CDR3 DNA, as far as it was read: TGTGCCATCAGTGAGTCTAAGGGTACTGAA. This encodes CAISESKGTE. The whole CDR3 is CAISESKGTEAFF.

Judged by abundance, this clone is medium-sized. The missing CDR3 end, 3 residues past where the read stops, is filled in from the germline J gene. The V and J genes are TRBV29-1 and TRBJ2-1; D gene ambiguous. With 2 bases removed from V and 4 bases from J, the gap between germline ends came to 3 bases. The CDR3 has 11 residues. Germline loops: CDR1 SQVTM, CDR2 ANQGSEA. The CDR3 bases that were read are TGCAGCGTTGAACTATACAATGAG. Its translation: CSVELYNE. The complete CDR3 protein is CSVELYNEQFF.